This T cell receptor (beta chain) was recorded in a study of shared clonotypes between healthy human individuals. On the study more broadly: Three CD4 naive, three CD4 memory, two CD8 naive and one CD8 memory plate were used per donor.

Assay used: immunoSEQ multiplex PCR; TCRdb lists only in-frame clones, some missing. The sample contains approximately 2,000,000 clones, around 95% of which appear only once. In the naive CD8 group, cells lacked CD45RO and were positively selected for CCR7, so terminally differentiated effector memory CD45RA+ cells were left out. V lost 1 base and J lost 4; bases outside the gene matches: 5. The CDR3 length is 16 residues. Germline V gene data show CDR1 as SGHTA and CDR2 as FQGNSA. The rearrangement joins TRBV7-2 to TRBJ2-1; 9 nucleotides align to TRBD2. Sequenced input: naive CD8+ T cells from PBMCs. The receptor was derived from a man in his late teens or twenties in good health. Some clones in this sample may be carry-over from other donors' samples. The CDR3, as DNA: TGTGCCAGCAGCTTAGGCGGGAGGGCCTGGTACAATGAGCAGTTCTTC. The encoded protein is CASSLGGRAWYNEQFF. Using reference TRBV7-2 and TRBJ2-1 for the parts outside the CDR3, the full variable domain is GAGVSQSPSNKVTEKGKDVELRCDPISGHTALYWYRQSLGQGLEFLIYFQGNSAPDKSGLPSDRFSAERTGGSVSTLTIQRTQQEDSAVYLCASSLGGRAWYNEQFFGPGTRLTVL.